This is a list of T cell receptor beta chains from one sample in a study of T-cell reconstitution after alpha-beta-depleted transplantation in children. TCRdb processed the PCR reads anew with MiXCR; each CDR3 protein has one entry. Of a few hundred thousand distinct CDR3 sequences in the sample, roughly a tenth are singletons; the top ten hold about 6%. The source was PBMCs from the stem cell graft donor, collected from the stem cell graft. These receptors were collected from a human donor who donated a stem cell graft to a child with acute lymphoblastic leukemia. CDR3s include the opening cysteine and the closing phenylalanine or tryptophan. A D gene is named only where the DNA matches it firmly. Clone sizes are given selectively: once, few, many, or a class where the clone is expanded.

v_call	clone_size	d_call	j_call	cdr3_nt	cdr3_aa
TRBV6-5	many	.	TRBJ2-6	TGTGCCAGCAGTCACAGGTCTGGGGCCAACGTCCTGACTTTC	CASSHRSGANVLTF
TRBV11-2	many	TRBD1	TRBJ2-2	TGTGCCAGCAGCTTAGAGCCAGGGGGCGGCACCGGGGAGCTGTTTTTT	CASSLEPGGGTGELFF
TRBV3-1	.	.	TRBJ1-1	TGTGCCAGCAGCCAAGCAGGGGAAAGAGCTTTCTTT	CASSQAGERAFF
TRBV5-4	.	TRBD2	TRBJ2-3	TGTGCCAGCAGTAAAAAGGGTGGGGGGGGCACAGATACGCAGTATTTT	CASSKKGGGGTDTQYF
TRBV27	few	.	TRBJ2-7	TGTGCCAGCAGACCATACGGAGAGGGGAGCTCCTACGAGCAGTACTTC	CASRPYGEGSSYEQYF
TRBV10-1	many	.	TRBJ2-2	TGCGCCAGCAGTGTGCAAACCGGGGAGCTGTTTTTT	CASSVQTGELFF
TRBV7-9	many	TRBD1	TRBJ1-6	TGTGCCAGCAGCTCCGGGACAGGGTTCTCACCCCTCCACTTT	CASSSGTGFSPLHF
TRBV2	.	.	TRBJ2-3	TGTGCCAGCAGCGACCGGGCAGATACGCAGTATTTT	CASSDRADTQYF
TRBV7-2	.	.	TRBJ1-1	TGTGCCAGCAGCTTAGAGGGGTACGCGAACACTGAAGCTTTCTTT	CASSLEGYANTEAFF
TRBV18	few	.	TRBJ2-3	TGTGCCAGCTCACCACAGGGGCAGGCAGATACGCAGTATTTT	CASSPQGQADTQYF
TRBV20-1	few	TRBD1	TRBJ2-5	TGCAGTGCTCGGAAAGAGGGGGCTTCGGAGACCCAGTACTTC	CSARKEGASETQYF
TRBV5-1	.	TRBD2	TRBJ2-3	TGCGCCAGCAGCTTGGGGGGGACTAGCGGGGGCGGCACAGATACGCAGTATTTT	CASSLGGTSGGGTDTQYF
TRBV18	.	.	TRBJ2-7	TGTGCCAGCTCACCCGAGCGGGCAGGGATCTCCTACGAGCAGTACTTC	CASSPERAGISYEQYF
TRBV5-1	few	.	TRBJ2-6	TGCGCCAGCAGCTTGTATGACCTCTCTGGGGCCAACGTCCTGACTTTC	CASSLYDLSGANVLTF
TRBV7-9	many	.	TRBJ1-1	TGTGCCAGCCAAAACAGGGCCACTGAAGCTTTCTTT	CASQNRATEAFF
TRBV20-1	.	TRBD2	TRBJ2-7	TGCAGTGCTAGAGAACTAGCGGGGGGCCTCTACGAGCAGTACTTC	CSARELAGGLYEQYF
TRBV6-5	.	TRBD1	TRBJ2-4	TGTGCCAGCAGTTACTCTAGTGGACAGGGCAAAAACATTCAGTACTTC	CASSYSSGQGKNIQYF
TRBV19	many	.	TRBJ1-2	TGTGCCAGTAGTACGACCCATTATAGAGATGGCTACACCTTC	CASSTTHYRDGYTF
TRBV27	many	TRBD1	TRBJ2-5	TGTGCCAGCACTAGATTCGGGCAGGGGGCGGGAGAGACCCAGTACTTC	CASTRFGQGAGETQYF
TRBV4-2	few	.	TRBJ2-7	TGTGCCAGCAGCCGGAGGTTAACCTACGAGCAGTACTTC	CASSRRLTYEQYF
TRBV3-1	many	.	TRBJ1-3	TGTGCCAGCAGCCAAGGGTTGGGCTCTGGAAACACCATATATTTT	CASSQGLGSGNTIYF
TRBV7-9	.	.	TRBJ1-6	TGTGCCAGCAGCTCTATCGATAATTCACCCCTCCACTTT	CASSSIDNSPLHF
TRBV6-1	.	TRBD1	TRBJ1-2	TGTGCCAGCAGTCGGACAGGGAGAGTTAATGGCTACACCTTC	CASSRTGRVNGYTF
TRBV4-1	many	TRBD1	TRBJ2-7	TGCGCCAGCAGCCCCTACACGGGACAGCCTTACGAGCAGTACTTC	CASSPYTGQPYEQYF
TRBV11-2	.	TRBD1	TRBJ2-7	TGTGCCAGCAGCGCACTCAGGGGGACCTACGAGCAGTACTTC	CASSALRGTYEQYF
TRBV7-8	.	.	TRBJ1-5	TGTGCCAGCAGCTTAGTCTTAGGGAAGAATCAGCCCCAGCATTTT	CASSLVLGKNQPQHF
TRBV29-1	few	.	TRBJ2-3	TGCAGCGCCAGCGGGACAGCCGTGACAGATACGCAGTATTTT	CSASGTAVTDTQYF
TRBV6-1	.	.	TRBJ1-5	TGTGCCAGCAGTCCCCGGGTTGGACAGCCCCAGCATTTT	CASSPRVGQPQHF
TRBV18	.	.	TRBJ2-7	TGTGCCAGCTCACCACCGTCCCTATCCTACGAGCAGTACTTC	CASSPPSLSYEQYF
TRBV27	few	TRBD1	TRBJ2-1	TGTGCCAGCAGTTTATCAAGACAGGGTCCTTCATACAATGAGCAGTTCTTC	CASSLSRQGPSYNEQFF
TRBV5-1	.	.	TRBJ1-4	TGCGCCAGCAGCTTGGCAACAGGAGCAACTAATGAAAAACTGTTTTTT	CASSLATGATNEKLFF
TRBV10-2	.	TRBD2	TRBJ2-1	TGCGCCAGCCGGGACTACAGTGTGGATGAGCAGTTCTTC	CASRDYSVDEQFF
TRBV29-1	.	.	TRBJ2-1	TGCAGCGTTGATGTTGCGGGGGAGGGGGGTGAGCAGTTCTTC	CSVDVAGEGGEQFF
TRBV7-8	many	.	TRBJ1-6	TGTGCCAGCAGAAACGCGGGGAGTTCGGCACCCCTCCACTTT	CASRNAGSSAPLHF
TRBV3-1	few	.	TRBJ1-1	TGTGCCAGCAGCCAAGGTCTGGACAGCTTAATGAACACTGAAGCTTTCTTT	CASSQGLDSLMNTEAFF
TRBV4-3	many	.	TRBJ2-1	TGCGCCAGCAGCCAAGAAGTACGGACCCTATTGGAGCAGTTCTTC	CASSQEVRTLLEQFF
TRBV15	.	.	TRBJ2-1	TGTGCCACCAGCAGAGTGAGCGGAGCAGGCCCCGGGCAGCAGTTCTTC	CATSRVSGAGPGQQFF
TRBV12-5	.	.	TRBJ1-5	TGTGCTAGTGGTTTGTGGGGGTACAATCAGCCCCAGCATTTT	CASGLWGYNQPQHF
TRBV3-1	.	.	TRBJ2-7	TGTGCCAGCAGCCGATTATTAGGGGAGCAGTACTTC	CASSRLLGEQYF
TRBV5-5	.	.	TRBJ1-5	TGTGCCAGCAGCTTGGACGTCTCTAATCAGCCCCAGCATTTT	CASSLDVSNQPQHF